Below are 21 T cell receptor beta chains sequenced from a single sample in a study of identical twins. TCRdb passed the 5' RACE reads through MiXCR, listing each CDR3 protein once. The sample includes over 200,000 distinct CDR3 sequences, 5.5% to 7.5% of them seen just once. These sequences were also reported in another study, on T cells expressing NK-cell markers.

Specimen: CD8+ T cells sorted from blood. The receptors shown here come from a woman in her late teens or twenties in good health.

This clonotype was seen a few times. CDR3 nucleotides: TGCGCCAGCAGCCAATTTTTCCCCTCCGGGACCGGCGTATATTACGAGCAGTACTTC. It is translated as CASSQFFPSGTGVYYEQYF. This chain links TRBV4-3 with TRBJ2-7; perhaps D is TRBD1 or TRBD2 (5 bases each). V was trimmed by 2 bases and J by 4 bases, leaving 27 bases between them. This CDR3 has 19 amino acids. CDR1 and CDR2 from the germline V gene are LGHNA and YSLEER.

This clonotype was detected many times. This rearrangement joins TRBV7-6 to TRBJ2-1; TRBD2 matches at 9 bases. The CDR3 consists of 15 residues. V shed 7 bases, J shed 7 bases, and the junction held 11 bases outside the gene matches. Per germline, CDR1 SGHVS and CDR2 FNYEAQ. The CDR3 here is CASTLASGNTNEQFF. CDR3 nucleotides: TGTGCCAGCACTCTGGCTAGCGGGAATACGAATGAGCAGTTCTTC.

This clonotype has at least ten counts. J is TRBJ1-1 and V is TRBV7-9; D call uncertain. CDR3 length: 15 amino acids. Germline V CDR1 and CDR2: SEHNR, FQNEAQ (reference sequence). Trimming pared 5 bases from V and 6 bases from J, leaving 19 bases between. CDR3 in amino acids: CASSHTKIPGSEAFF. DNA of the CDR3: TGTGCCAGCAGCCATACCAAAATTCCGGGATCTGAAGCTTTCTTT.

The chain carries TRBV12-3 or TRBV12-4 and TRBJ1-4, with TRBD1 matching over 9 bases. Losses at the gene ends were 5 bases for V and 8 bases for J; bases not matched to a gene: 6. This CDR3 is built from 14 residues. As DNA, the CDR3 is TGTGCCAGCAGTGACGGGACAGGGTTAGAAAAACTGTTTTTT. This translates into CASSDGTGLEKLFF.

This clonotype was counted many times. This chain's CDR3 is CSARETRTGSGEQFF. The CDR3 DNA reads TGCAGTGCTAGAGAAACCAGGACAGGGAGTGGTGAGCAGTTCTTC. The chain combines TRBV20-1 with TRBJ2-1, with 8 bases lining up with TRBD1. Germline CDR1 DFQATT, CDR2 SNEGSKA (reference sequence). V trimming: 0 bases; J trimming: 9 bases; junction bases outside the gene matches: 10. The CDR3 loop spans 15 amino acids.

This clonotype was seen more than once but under ten times. The chain combines TRBV2 with TRBJ2-1, with TRBD1 matching 10 bases. The V segment lost 4 bases and the J segment 6 bases; nucleotides outside the gene matches: 6. Germline V CDR1 and CDR2: SNHLY, FYNNEI. The CDR3 is 15 residues long. CDR3 region: CASSGGQGSLNEQFF. The CDR3 bases are TGTGCCAGCAGTGGGGGACAGGGGAGTCTCAATGAGCAGTTCTTC.

Ten or more counts support this clonotype. V is TRBV6-5 and J is TRBJ1-1; D remains unclear. Trimming removed 1 base from V and 4 bases from J, with 4 bases in between. Germline loops: CDR1 MNHEY, CDR2 SVGAGI. The CDR3 contains 12 residues. In DNA, the CDR3 is TGTGCCAGCAGTTACTTAGGCACTGAAGCTTTCTTT. Amino acid sequence: CASSYLGTEAFF.

This clonotype was counted at least ten times. The CDR3 DNA sequence: TGCAGTGCACCGGGACAGGCCGTGGATACGCAGTATTTT. Translation: CSAPGQAVDTQYF. This rearrangement joins TRBV20-1 to TRBJ2-3; 8 bases map to TRBD1. Germline V gene lookup returns CDR1 DFQATT and CDR2 SNEGSKA (reference sequence). The length of the CDR3 is 13 residues. The V and J ends lost 6 bases and 6 bases, in that order; junction bases with no gene match: 8.

This clonotype was recorded a few times. The CDR3 here is CSAKNVVLPPANEQFF. The DNA of the CDR3 is TGCAGTGCTAAGAACGTCGTACTCCCCCCTGCGAATGAGCAGTTCTTC. J is TRBJ2-1 and V is TRBV20-1; D is unresolved. V lost 4 bases, J lost 7 bases, and 23 bases lay in between. The CDR3 is 16 residues long. CDR1 and CDR2 (germline): DFQATT, SNEGSKA (reference sequence).

This clonotype showed up many times. The rearrangement links TRBV12-3 or TRBV12-4 to TRBJ1-2; 8 bases fit TRBD1. This CDR3 spans 13 amino acids. Germline trimming cut 5 bases from V and 7 bases from J; bases unmatched to any gene: 6. As DNA, the CDR3 is TGTGCCAGCAGTCCCTGGACAGGGAGTGGCTACACCTTC. This translates into CASSPWTGSGYTF.

Many counts were recorded for this clonotype. The rearrangement uses TRBV6-2 or TRBV6-3 and TRBJ2-3; D might be TRBD2 (5 bases). Deletions cut 4 bases from V and 3 bases from J, with 11 bases between. From germline, CDR1 is MNHEY and CDR2 SVGEGT. The CDR3 runs to 14 residues. For the CDR3, the DNA is TGTGCCAGCAGTTCGAGGGAGTCGACAGATACGCAGTATTTT. Translating gives CASSSRESTDTQYF.

By frequency in the sample, this clonotype is medium-sized. The chain is built from TRBV20-1 and TRBJ1-5, with TRBD1 matching 8 bases. Germline V gene lookup returns CDR1 DFQATT and CDR2 SNEGSKA (reference sequence). V shed 3 bases and J 6 bases; nucleotides not matched to a gene: 10. The CDR3 runs 15 residues. In DNA, the CDR3 is TGCAGTGCTAGTCAAGGCAGGGGGCGCAGTCAGCCCCAGCATTTT. This codes for CSASQGRGRSQPQHF.

In this sample, this clonotype turned up many times. The chain carries TRBV7-9 and TRBJ2-5; 8 bases are shared with TRBD2. The CDR3 loop spans 16 amino acids. The germline CDR1 and CDR2 sequences are SEHNR and FQNEAQ (reference sequence). J lost 1 base, V lost 5 bases, and 9 bases had no gene match. The CDR3 coding sequence is TGTGCCAGCAGCCCACTCAGCGGGGGCCTCCAAGAGACCCAGTACTTC. Translated: CASSPLSGGLQETQYF.

This clonotype was picked up many times. The chain links TRBV19 to TRBJ2-1; D is unclear. V was pared by 1 base and J by 6 bases, with 7 bases between. CDR3 size: 13 residues. CDR1 and CDR2 from the germline V gene are LNHDA and SQIVND (reference sequence). This CDR3 reads CASSIASGNEQFF. The CDR3 nucleotides read TGTGCCAGTAGTATAGCATCGGGCAATGAGCAGTTCTTC.

This clonotype was observed at least ten times. The chain is built from TRBV10-3 and TRBJ2-7; TRBD1 matches at 9 bases. The CDR3 is made up of 14 amino acids. The trim removed 3 bases at V and 7 bases at J, leaving 7 bases unmatched. CDR1 and CDR2 (germline): ENHRY, SYGVKD. CDR3 loop: CAISDTGGREEQYF. The CDR3 DNA reads as TGTGCCATCAGTGATACAGGGGGCAGGGAAGAGCAGTACTTC.

This clonotype was seen only a few times. This chain links TRBV20-1 with TRBJ2-3; weak D call: TRBD2 (5 bases). This CDR3 region has 14 residues. From germline, CDR1 is DFQATT and CDR2 SNEGSKA (reference sequence). V lost 6 bases and J lost 0, with 13 bases in between. The CDR3 loop is CSALSRTSTDTQYF. The CDR3 DNA is TGCAGTGCCCTCAGCAGGACTAGCACAGATACGCAGTATTTT.

The sample holds a few counts of this clonotype. The CDR3 DNA sequence: TGTGCCAGCAGTGAGACAGTTAGGACTGAAGCTTTCTTT. Amino acid sequence: CASSETVRTEAFF. The chain carries TRBV2 and TRBJ1-1, with D perhaps matching TRBD1 (5 bases). The V gene lost 3 bases and the J gene lost 5 bases, with 10 bases spanning the gap. CDR3 length: 13 residues. Germline V gene sequence: CDR1 SNHLY, CDR2 FYNNEI.

The chain couples TRBV6-1 to TRBJ1-2; a weak D match, TRBD1 (6 bases). This CDR3 region has 16 residues. Trimming removed 4 bases at V and 2 bases at J, with 17 bases between. Per germline, CDR1 MNHNS and CDR2 SASEGT. The CDR3 loop is CASSALQGTRNYGYTF. The CDR3 coding sequence is TGTGCCAGCAGTGCCTTACAGGGTACGAGAAACTATGGCTACACCTTC.

The rearrangement uses TRBV5-1 and TRBJ2-7; TRBD1 agrees at 7 bases. With V trimmed by 2 bases and J by 4 bases, 3 bases remained unmatched. The CDR3 is 13 amino acids. Germline V CDR1 and CDR2: SGHRS, YFSETQ. Here the CDR3 DNA reads TGCGCCAGCAGCTTTACAGGGGCTTACGAGCAGTACTTC. It encodes CASSFTGAYEQYF.

V gene TRBV3-1 combines with J gene TRBJ1-6; 8 bases match TRBD1. The J segment lost 8 bases and the V segment lost 3 bases, leaving 9 bases of the junction unmatched. Germline-derived CDR1 and CDR2 are LGHDT and YNNKEL (reference sequence). This CDR3 region has 16 residues. CDR3 DNA: TGTGCCAGCAGCCACATTCAGGGGGCGCGGGATTCACCCCTCCACTTT. Amino acids: CASSHIQGARDSPLHF. The variable domain in full, with the rest retrieved from reference TRBV3-1 and TRBJ1-6, is DTAVSQTPKYLVTQMGNDKSIKCEQNLGHDTMYWYKQDSKKFLKIMFSYNNKELIINETVPNRFSPKSPDKAHLNLHINSLELGDSAVYFCASSHIQGARDSPLHFGNGTRLTVT.

A few counts support this clonotype. This sequence joins TRBV5-1 and TRBJ1-5; D is possibly TRBD1 (5 bases). In germline, CDR1 is SGHRS, CDR2 YFSETQ. This CDR3 is 13 amino acids long. Deletions cut 6 bases from V and 2 bases from J, with 9 bases between. CDR3: CASKGDGNQPQHF. The CDR3 coding sequence is TGCGCCAGCAAAGGGGATGGCAATCAGCCCCAGCATTTT.